The source of this T cell receptor beta chain is a study of technical replicates of blood from several donors. The CDR3 is 15 residues long. Trimming shortened V by 1 base and J by 0 bases, and 9 bases separated the two germline ends. CDR1 and CDR2 from the germline V gene are SGHTA and FQGTGA. Some clones are missing from TCRdb's copy, which holds only in-frame ones; the method was immunoSEQ multiplex PCR. The table lists about 83,000 clones, approximately 92% of them singletons, with approximately 0.25% in the top ten. The sequence was collected from a human donor in good health. The chain has TRBV7-3 and TRBJ1-2; D gene ambiguous. Sequencing input: T cells isolated from PBMCs. CDR3 sequence: CASSLRRGANYGYTF. CDR3 sequence (DNA): TGTGCCAGCAGCTTAAGGCGGGGAGCTAACTATGGCTACACCTTC.